This is a list of T cell receptor beta chains from one sample in a study of OX40 agonist ivuxolimab in advanced cancers. The data were produced by immunoSEQ multiplex PCR, yet TCRdb's version contains in-frame clones alone and is incomplete. Of almost 80,000 clones detected, more than 80% appear once; the ten largest clones hold around 0.45%. Specimen: CD4+ or CD8+ T cells sorted from blood, collected in a trial of the OX40 agonist ivuxolimab. These receptor sequences come from an adult with an advanced solid tumor such as melanoma, head and neck, liver or kidney cancer. CDR3s include the opening cysteine and the closing phenylalanine or tryptophan. D genes are given only for firm matches. A clone size is listed for some rows: how often the clone was seen (once, few, many), or a class if it is expanded.

.	TRBJ2-1	TRBV11-2	.	TGTGCCAGCAGCTTAGGGGTAGGGGCCGGGAGCTTTTACAATGAGCAGTTCTTC	CASSLGVGAGSFYNEQFF
.	TRBJ2-3	TRBV28	.	TGTGCCAGCAGTTCAGTAGGGGGACGATTGGCAGATACGCAGTATTTT	CASSSVGGRLADTQYF
.	TRBJ1-2	TRBV28	.	TGTGCCAGCAGTTTTGTAGCGAGGAACTATGGCTACACCTTC	CASSFVARNYGYTF
.	TRBJ2-1	TRBV5-1	.	TGCGCCAGCAGCCTGCTAGTCGTAAATGAGCAGTTCTTC	CASSLLVVNEQFF
.	TRBJ2-1	TRBV7-3	TRBD2	TGTGCCAGCACCAATAGCGGGAGGGGTAAGCAGTTCTTC	CASTNSGRGKQFF
.	TRBJ1-3	TRBV5-1	.	TGCGCCAGCACTAACGGGGCCTCTGGAAACACCATATATTTT	CASTNGASGNTIYF
.	TRBJ1-3	TRBV30	.	TGTGCCTGGAGCCCAGGCTGGGCAAGTTACTCTGGAAACACCATATATTTT	CAWSPGWASYSGNTIYF
.	TRBJ1-1	TRBV28	TRBD1	TGTGCCAGCCCGCGACAGGGTGAGACGAACACTGAAGCTTTCTTT	CASPRQGETNTEAFF
.	TRBJ1-2	TRBV5-6	.	TGTGCCAGCAGCCAATCGGCGGGCAGGGCTAACTATGGCTACACCTTC	CASSQSAGRANYGYTF
.	TRBJ1-2	TRBV5-1	TRBD1	TGCGCCAGCAGCTTGGACGGACAGGGAAACTATGGCTACACCTTC	CASSLDGQGNYGYTF
.	TRBJ1-2	TRBV28	.	TGTGCCAGCAGTTTATCTCAGGGGCAGTGGACCTTC	CASSLSQGQWTF
.	TRBJ2-1	TRBV30	.	TGTGCCTGGAAGGGAGGGGGGGTATACAATGAGCAGTTCTTC	CAWKGGGVYNEQFF
.	TRBJ2-1	TRBV5-6	.	TGTGCCAGCAGTAGGGTCGCCCCGATTAACAATGAGCAGTTCTTC	CASSRVAPINNEQFF
.	TRBJ1-4	TRBV14	.	TGTGCCAGCAGCCACAAGGGCCACGAAAAACTGTTTTTT	CASSHKGHEKLFF
.	TRBJ2-7	TRBV7-2	.	TGTGCCAGCAGCTTCACAGTAGCTTCCGAGCAGTACTTC	CASSFTVASEQYF
.	TRBJ2-3	TRBV18	TRBD2	TGTGCCAGCTCAGCAATGACTAGCGGGAGAACAGATACGCAGTATTTT	CASSAMTSGRTDTQYF
.	TRBJ1-6	TRBV6-4	TRBD1	TGTGCCAGCACCTCAACGGGACAGGGTTCTTCACCCCTCCACTTT	CASTSTGQGSSPLHF
once	TRBJ1-2	TRBV30	.	TGTGCCTGGAGTCTCGGACAGCCCTATGGCTACACCTTC	CAWSLGQPYGYTF
.	TRBJ1-5	TRBV29-1	.	TGCAGCGTTGGGGACTCTTCTCGGAATCAGCCCCAGCATTTT	CSVGDSSRNQPQHF
.	TRBJ2-2	TRBV7-3	.	TGTGCCAGCAGCTTCATAGGGGTCAACACCGGGGAGCTGTTTTTT	CASSFIGVNTGELFF
.	TRBJ2-3	TRBV21-1	.	TGTGCCAGCAGCATTGGAGGGGGGCAGGGAGCAGATACGCAGTATTTT	CASSIGGGQGADTQYF
few	TRBJ1-4	TRBV4-2	.	TGTGCCAGCAGCCAAGAGGGAGGTAGGGAAAAACTGTTTTTT	CASSQEGGREKLFF
.	TRBJ2-2	TRBV18	.	TGTGCCAGCTCACAGGACTCCAGGGGCACCGGGGAGCTGTTTTTT	CASSQDSRGTGELFF
.	TRBJ1-1	TRBV12-5	TRBD1	TGTGCTAGTGGTACAGGGGGCGACACTGAAGCTTTCTTT	CASGTGGDTEAFF
.	TRBJ2-5	TRBV6-1	TRBD1	TGTGCCAGCAGTGAATACGGACAGGGAATCCGAAAGACCCAGTACTTC	CASSEYGQGIRKTQYF
.	TRBJ2-7	TRBV7-2	.	TGTGCCAGCAGCTTAGGTGGGCAGGGGACCTCCTACGAGCAGTACTTC	CASSLGGQGTSYEQYF
.	TRBJ2-3	TRBV18	.	TGTGCCACGAAAGGGAGTTCCGCGACAGATACGCAGTATTTT	CATKGSSATDTQYF
.	TRBJ1-2	TRBV5-1	.	TGCGCCAGCAGCGAGGACAGTTCCTATGGCTACACCTTC	CASSEDSSYGYTF
.	TRBJ1-1	TRBV19	.	TGTGCCAGTAGCCCGGACAGAATGTCAGCTTTCTTT	CASSPDRMSAFF
once	TRBJ2-7	TRBV15	.	TGTGCCACCAGCAGAGATCGGGGGCTATCCTACGAGCAGTACTTC	CATSRDRGLSYEQYF
.	TRBJ2-7	TRBV30	.	TGTGCCTGGAGTGTCAACTACGAGCAGTACTTC	CAWSVNYEQYF
few	TRBJ1-1	TRBV28	.	TGTGCCAGCAGTTTGGACATCACTGAAGCTTTCTTT	CASSLDITEAFF
.	TRBJ1-4	TRBV30	.	TGTGCCTGGGGCGGGCAAAGAGGGGAAAAACTGTTTTTT	CAWGGQRGEKLFF
.	TRBJ1-2	TRBV28	.	TGTGCCAGCAGTTTGGGGCAGGCGGGCCACACCTTC	CASSLGQAGHTF
.	TRBJ1-5	TRBV5-1	.	TGCGCCAGCAGCCAGGGGACAAAAGGTCAGCCCCAGCATTTT	CASSQGTKGQPQHF
.	TRBJ2-1	TRBV7-2	.	TGTGCCAGCAGCCCACAGTGGGACTCCCCCCCGGATGAGCAGTTCTTC	CASSPQWDSPPDEQFF
.	TRBJ2-7	TRBV7-2	TRBD2	TGTGCCAGCAGCTTAGCGGCAGCGGGACCGTCCTACGAGCAGTACTTC	CASSLAAAGPSYEQYF
.	TRBJ1-3	TRBV18	.	TGTGCCAGCACCGACGGACAGACGGGAAACACCATATATTTT	CASTDGQTGNTIYF
few	TRBJ2-1	TRBV5-1	TRBD1	TGCGCCAGCAACCTGGGACAGGAGTACAATGAGCAGTTCTTC	CASNLGQEYNEQFF
.	TRBJ2-3	TRBV6-5	.	TGTGCCAGCAGTGGGGTTCAGAGCACAGATACGCAGTATTTT	CASSGVQSTDTQYF
.	TRBJ1-4	TRBV10-1	.	TGCGCCCGCCCGGATAATGAAAAACTGTTTTTT	CARPDNEKLFF
.	TRBJ2-3	TRBV18	.	TGTGCCAGCTCACCCCCGGGATCAGGCGATACGCAGTATTTT	CASSPPGSGDTQYF
.	TRBJ1-6	TRBV11-2	.	TGTGCCAGCAGCTTACAGCAGGGGACATGGTCACCCCTCCACTTT	CASSLQQGTWSPLHF
few	TRBJ1-2	TRBV18	TRBD1	TGTGCCAGCTCACCAACAGGACAGGGGAACTATGGCTACACCTTC	CASSPTGQGNYGYTF
.	TRBJ2-4	TRBV23-1	.	TGCGCCAGCAGTCAAAACCGGTACGCCAAAAACATTCAGTACTTC	CASSQNRYAKNIQYF
.	TRBJ1-5	TRBV15	.	TGTGCCACCAGCGCCGGGGGGCGCAGCAATCAGCCCCAGCATTTT	CATSAGGRSNQPQHF
.	TRBJ2-7	TRBV27	TRBD2	TGTGCCAGCAGTTTTTCGTTTTTGCAGAGCGGGAGGGCCGAGCAGTACTTC	CASSFSFLQSGRAEQYF
.	TRBJ2-1	TRBV7-3	TRBD1	TGTGCCAGCAGCTTACCCGGACAGGGCGCGTTCTTC	CASSLPGQGAFF
.	TRBJ2-2	TRBV5-4	.	TGTGCCAGCAGCTTGGTCACGAACACCGGGGAGCTGTTTTTT	CASSLVTNTGELFF
.	TRBJ2-1	TRBV19	TRBD2	TGTGCCAGTAGTAGAGGGGGACTAGCGCAATACAATGAGCAGTTCTTC	CASSRGGLAQYNEQFF
few	TRBJ1-6	TRBV27	.	TGTGCCAGCAGTCCCACAGACGGTTTCTTGGGGATCCTTAATTCACCCCTCCACTTT	CASSPTDGFLGILNSPLHF
.	TRBJ1-5	TRBV10-2	TRBD1	TGCGCCACCATGGGACAGGCCAAGTATAGCAATCAGCCCCAGCATTTT	CATMGQAKYSNQPQHF
.	TRBJ1-1	TRBV5-1	TRBD1	TGCGCCAGCAGCCCGAGGGCAGACAGGGGTGGGATGGGGGCTTTCTTT	CASSPRADRGGMGAFF